This TCR beta chain derives from a study of T cell changes during pregnancy in multiple sclerosis. The CDR3 contains 14 residues. V lost 8 bases to trimming and J lost 1 base, with 14 bases between them. Germline assignment: CDR1 KGHSH and CDR2 LQKENI. TCRdb's copy holds only in-frame clones and misses some; the assay was immunoSEQ multiplex PCR. The sample holds some 95,000 clones, approximately 92% seen once. V gene TRBV18 combines with J gene TRBJ1-2; TRBD1 is a possible D gene (6 bases). The sequences come from peripheral blood, collected in the first trimester of pregnancy. This clonotype was sampled from a female donor with multiple sclerosis, enrolled in a pregnancy study. The chain's CDR3 is CASTGQRGNYGYTF. The CDR3 DNA reads TGTGCCAGCACCGGACAGCGGGGTAACTATGGCTACACCTTC.